A single T cell receptor (beta chain) is shown here with its context. The sample holds many counts of this clonotype. It has no known antigen specificity. Base quality data are lacking; no much larger clone is found one base away. This entry comes from a study of spatial heterogeneity in lung cancer (dated by TCRdb to about 2019). Regarding the study in general: More beta-chain than alpha-chain transcripts were consistently detected, likely reflecting higher beta-chain transcript abundance. In the raw uncorrected reads, each unique combination of TCR and UMI appeared more than ten times on average. TCR alpha and beta repertoires were quantitatively compared across multiple tumor regions, matched nontumor lung and blood in non-small cell lung cancer. Nonsynonymous mutation counts, determined by whole-exome sequencing of tumor tissue, were related to features of the TCR repertoire. At surgery, 220 tumor regions, fewer than 85 matched nontumor lung samples and 56 PBMC samples were TCR-sequenced for both alpha and beta chains. General findings and caveats noted by the study authors: Confirming at a functional level the hypothesis that regional TCRs recognize regional mutations was considered to require additional single-cell paired TCR alpha and beta sequencing. Ubiquitous expanded tumor TCRs showed up in blood more often at tumor resection than at routine follow-up.

Library creation used 5' RACE. TCRdb records NextSeq 500 as the sequencer. To allow correction of PCR and sequencing errors, the TCR library protocol tagged every TCR cDNA molecule with a unique molecular identifier. The authors processed their data as follows. TCR identification, UMI-based error correction and CDR3 extraction were performed with Decombinator tools. TCRs above a frequency of 2 per 1,000, corresponding to the top 1% of the tumor frequency distribution, were defined as expanded. Each repertoire was subsampled 100 times to 5,000 TCRs, after which Renyi diversity was computed with the R vegan package. CDR3 similarity networks were constructed using string-kernel similarity of amino acid triplets, with links drawn between CDR3s whose pairwise similarity was above 0.82. TCRdb trimmed the raw reads at Q25, called clones with MiXCR and kept productive beta chains. Every CDR3 protein is listed once, alongside the most common genes and DNA of its rows. The V and J calls here are based on TCRdb, not the publication. A total of about 26,000 distinct CDR3 sequences appear in this sample, 9.5% to 15% of them only once. The biggest ten clones account for roughly 26% of the sample.

Including the terminal cysteine and phenylalanine, the CDR3 comprises 14 residues. Only the CDR3 portion is preserved as DNA: 42 bases, with reading frame beginning at the first base. V is pared back by 2 bases and J by 0 bases, with 7 bases lying between the germline termini. CDR1 and CDR2, looked up from the germline V gene, are MDHEN and SYDVKM. Interpreted using the paper, the time point label stands for: sample taken at primary tumor resection. TCR sequencing used whole RNA extracted from tumor and nontumor lung tissue, or from cryopreserved PBMC samples, without cell sorting. Donors were about 70 patients with early-stage, untreated non-small cell lung cancer from the lung TRACERx cohort. A patient was chosen for TCR sequencing only when enough RNA was available from at least two tumor regions.

Specimen: PBMCs, collected at surgery. The clonotype comes from a female donor with early-stage non-small cell lung cancer. Rearrangement joined TRBV28 to TRBJ1-1, with the identity of the D gene unclear. The CDR3 region: CASSLATMNTEAFF. The DNA reads TGTGCCAGCAGTTTAGCAACGATGAACACTGAAGCTTTCTTT.